The 31 T cell receptor beta chains below all came from one sample that was sequenced in a study of blood T cell repertoires in COVID-19. The data were produced by immunoSEQ multiplex PCR, yet TCRdb's version contains in-frame clones alone and is incomplete. The table has over 250,000 clones, roughly 83% seen once. Sequenced input: peripheral blood. The receptors stem from a human donor with COVID-19, enrolled during active disease. The donor label of this sample is uncertain.

The chain joins TRBV30 to TRBJ1-1; the D gene is possibly TRBD1 (5 bases). The CDR3 has 14 amino acids. The V gene lost 0 bases and the J gene lost 0 bases, with 8 bases spanning the gap. Germline values: CDR1 GTSNPN, CDR2 SVGIG (reference sequence). CDR3 bases: TGTGCCTGGAGTGTCGGGGGAGTGAACACTGAAGCTTTCTTT. Its translation: CAWSVGGVNTEAFF.

Comments on this clone: Relative to the germline gene, one junction end is altered; a read error may explain this. The CDR3 DNA sequence: TGTGCTAGCAGCTTGGTAGCGGGAGGGGCGAACACCGGGGAGCTGTTTTTT. Amino acids: CASSLVAGGANTGELFF. V gene TRBV7-7 combines with J gene TRBJ2-2, with TRBD2 identical over 11 bases. In germline, CDR1 is SSHAT, CDR2 FNYEAQ (reference sequence). CDR3 size: 17 residues.

This chain uses TRBV6-5 with TRBJ2-1, with D possibly TRBD2 on 5 matching bases. CDR1 MNHEY and CDR2 SVGAGI come from the germline V gene. V was trimmed by 4 bases and J by 0 bases, leaving 7 bases between them. The CDR3 runs to 14 residues. The CDR3 bases are TGTGCCAGCAGTTTCCTAGCCTCCTACAATGAGCAGTTCTTC. It codes for CASSFLASYNEQFF.

The sample holds one count of this clone. The chain couples TRBV5-8 to TRBJ1-1, with TRBD1 matching 8 bases. CDR1 and CDR2 from the germline V gene are SGHTS and YDEGEE. The CDR3 is made up of 18 amino acids. The V segment lost 1 base and the J segment 0 bases; nucleotides outside the gene matches: 11. The CDR3 DNA follows: TGTGCCAGCAGCTTGTGGTGGGCAGGGGGCGCCGTGAACACTGAAGCTTTCTTT. It codes for CASSLWWAGGAVNTEAFF.

This clone was counted only a few times. The gene calls are TRBV7-2 and TRBJ1-5, with D possibly matching TRBD1 (6 bases). Trimming removed 1 base from V and 7 bases from J, with 14 bases in between. Germline CDR1 is SGHTA and CDR2 is FQGNSA. The CDR3 covers 15 residues. The CDR3 nucleotides read TGTGCCAGCAGCTTAGGGGACATCCGAGACCAGCCCCAGCATTTT. Translating gives CASSLGDIRDQPQHF.

V usage is TRBV28 and J usage is TRBJ1-2; 8 bases are a match to TRBD1. The CDR3 is made up of 15 amino acids. Losses at the gene ends were 7 bases for V and 3 bases for J; bases not matched to a gene: 10. The V gene's germline CDR1 is MDHEN and CDR2 SYDVKM. CDR3 sequence (DNA): TGTGCCAGCACTGTGGCCACGGGACAGGACTATGGCTACACCTTC. It specifies CASTVATGQDYGYTF.

This chain connects TRBV28 to TRBJ2-4, with D possibly being TRBD1 (5 bases). The CDR3 is made up of 18 amino acids. The V and J ends lost 5 bases and 0 bases respectively, with 20 bases between them. The germline gives CDR1 MDHEN, CDR2 SYDVKM. The CDR3 is CASSPGQSRTLAKNIQYF. The CDR3 DNA reads as TGTGCCAGCAGTCCCGGACAATCCCGGACCTTAGCCAAAAACATTCAGTACTTC.

This clone was seen only once. This chain uses TRBV11-2 with TRBJ2-1; 8 nucleotides line up with TRBD2. The CDR3 spans 15 residues. J was trimmed by 7 bases and V by 3 bases; bases with no gene match: 8. CDR1 is SGHAT, CDR2 FQNNGV, per germline. The CDR3 region is CASSLRAGGSNEQFF. Here the CDR3 DNA reads TGTGCCAGCAGCTTGCGGGCGGGAGGAAGTAATGAGCAGTTCTTC.

The J gene is TRBJ1-4, the V gene TRBV27; 8 bases align to TRBD1. This CDR3 contains 16 residues. Germline CDR1 reads MNHEY; CDR2 reads SMNVEV (reference sequence). J gave up 3 bases and V 3 bases, and 6 bases lay outside the gene matches. The CDR3 coding sequence is TGTGCCAGCAGTTTCCTCGACAGGGGAGCTAATGAAAAACTGTTTTTT. Translated: CASSFLDRGANEKLFF.

The chain uses TRBV5-1 and TRBJ1-1, with D perhaps matching TRBD1 (6 bases). The CDR3 length is 14 residues. The V and J ends lost 3 bases and 2 bases respectively, with 11 bases between them. From germline, CDR1 is SGHRS and CDR2 YFSETQ. The CDR3 DNA is TGCGCCAGCAGCTCCGGGACACCCAACACTGAAGCTTTCTTT. Translating it yields CASSSGTPNTEAFF.

The V and J genes are TRBV20-1 and TRBJ2-2; 8 bases match TRBD1. From germline, CDR1 is DFQATT and CDR2 SNEGSKA (reference sequence). CDR3 size: 15 residues. V shed 3 bases and J 5 bases; nucleotides not matched to a gene: 8. The CDR3 DNA reads TGCAGTGCTAGTCACAGGGGGGTGGGAACCGGGGAGCTGTTTTTT. Its translation: CSASHRGVGTGELFF.

CDR3 sequence (DNA): TGCGCCAGCAGCCAGTCGGGACAGCCCTCCTACGAGCAGTACTTC. It is translated as CASSQSGQPSYEQYF. The chain is built from TRBV5-1 and TRBJ2-7; 7 positions agree with TRBD1. V gave up 4 bases and J gave up 0 bases; unmatched junction bases: 7. The CDR3 runs 15 residues. In germline, CDR1 is SGHRS, CDR2 YFSETQ.

The CDR3, as DNA: TGTGCCAGCAGCGTTGGGACAGGAGCTAACTATGGCTACACCTTC. Protein sequence: CASSVGTGANYGYTF. The rearrangement uses TRBV9 and TRBJ1-2; TRBD1 matches 8 bases. Germline V gene data show CDR1 as SGDLS and CDR2 as YYNGEE. The J segment lost 0 bases and the V segment lost 2 bases, leaving 3 bases of the junction unmatched. The CDR3 loop spans 15 amino acids.

This CDR3 reads CASSISNFYGYTF. In nucleotides, the CDR3 is TGTGCCAGTAGTATATCCAATTTCTATGGCTACACCTTC. The rearrangement joins TRBV19 to TRBJ1-2; D remains ambiguous. The CDR3 spans 13 residues. Germline assignment: CDR1 LNHDA and CDR2 SQIVND (reference sequence). V was shortened by 2 bases and J by 4 bases, with 8 bases between the two germline ends.

This chain connects TRBV5-6 to TRBJ1-6; TRBD1 matches at 8 bases. V trimming: 0 bases; J trimming: 9 bases; junction bases outside the gene matches: 5. CDR3 length: 15 amino acids. Germline V gene sequence: CDR1 SGHDT, CDR2 YYEEEE. CDR3 amino acids: CASSLGQGQGSPLHF. The CDR3 DNA sequence: TGTGCCAGCAGCTTGGGACAGGGGCAAGGTTCACCCCTCCACTTT.

The rearrangement links TRBV6-5 to TRBJ2-7; D ambiguous. Germline V gene data show CDR1 as MNHEY and CDR2 as SVGAGI. This CDR3 has 12 amino acids. V lost 4 bases to trimming and J lost 1 base, with 5 bases between them. In DNA, the CDR3 is TGTGCCAGCAGTTCGGAGTCCTACGAGCAGTACTTC. It yields the protein CASSSESYEQYF.

The chain combines TRBV28 with TRBJ2-3; 8 bases fit TRBD1. The junction had 15 bases not matched to a gene; V was cut back by 6 bases and J by 7 bases. Germline loops: CDR1 MDHEN, CDR2 SYDVKM. CDR3 size: 16 residues. CDR3 coding DNA: TGTGCCAGCAGCAGGCGACAGGGGCTACCATCCTATACGCAGTATTTT. Translating gives CASSRRQGLPSYTQYF.

V is TRBV5-1 and J is TRBJ2-5; possible D gene TRBD2, 5 bases. The germline CDR1 and CDR2 sequences are SGHRS and YFSETQ. The CDR3 extends over 16 amino acids. V lost 1 base, J lost 5 bases, and 18 bases lay in between. This CDR3 is CASSLNVERRLETQYF. The CDR3 region has the DNA TGCGCCAGCAGCTTGAATGTCGAGCGGAGGCTGGAGACCCAGTACTTC.

In this sample, this clone turned up once. The chain joins TRBV29-1 to TRBJ2-3; D not resolved. This CDR3 is built from 14 residues. Trimming removed 2 bases from V and 0 bases from J, with 9 bases in between. Germline CDR1 is SQVTM and CDR2 is ANQGSEA. CDR3 sequence: CSVEFWASTDTQYF. CDR3 coding DNA: TGCAGCGTTGAATTCTGGGCCAGCACAGATACGCAGTATTTT.

V gene TRBV6-5 combines with J gene TRBJ2-2; 9 nucleotides agree with TRBD1. V lost 6 bases, J lost 4 bases, and 3 bases stayed unmatched. Germline V gives CDR1 MNHEY, CDR2 SVGAGI. CDR3 length equals 14 residues. CDR3 loop: CASSQTGGTGELFF. The CDR3 DNA follows: TGTGCCAGCAGCCAGACAGGGGGCACCGGGGAGCTGTTTTTT.

With respect to this clone: The same CDR3 arises from other DNA sequences in this sample as well. The chain employs TRBV9 and TRBJ2-1; D perhaps matches TRBD2 (5 bases). The germline V gene has CDR1 SGDLS and CDR2 YYNGEE. V lost 4 bases and J lost 0, with 11 bases in between. CDR3 size: 15 residues. In DNA, the CDR3 is TGTGCCAGCAGCCCCTCGGGGAGCTCCTACAATGAGCAGTTCTTC. It yields the protein CASSPSGSSYNEQFF.

This clone has only a few counts. The chain has TRBV4-3 and TRBJ2-6; the match to TRBD2 covers 8 bases. V was pared by 4 bases and J by 0 bases, with 8 bases of the junction left unmatched. The CDR3 length is 18 residues. Germline lookup yields CDR1 LGHNA and CDR2 YSLEER. For the CDR3, the DNA is TGCGCCAGCAGCCGACATAGCGGGATAGGCTCTGGGGCCAACGTCCTGACTTTC. This codes for CASSRHSGIGSGANVLTF.

This rearrangement joins TRBV23-1 to TRBJ2-7; 7 positions match TRBD2. TRBV23-1 is filed as an ORF, its function uncertain. This CDR3 has 11 amino acids. After removal of 5 bases from V and 6 bases from J, the junction contained 1 base not matched to a gene. The CDR3 spells CASSGGGEQYF. For the CDR3, the DNA is TGCGCCAGCAGTGGGGGGGGCGAGCAGTACTTC.

The chain joins TRBV7-9 to TRBJ1-3; the match to TRBD1 covers 11 bases. The CDR3 covers 15 residues. Germline CDR1 and CDR2: SEHNR and FQNEAQ (reference sequence). V was pared by 5 bases and J by 8 bases, with 8 bases of the junction left unmatched. The CDR3 protein is CASSPPDRGLDTIYF. In DNA form, the CDR3 reads TGTGCCAGCAGCCCACCGGACAGGGGGCTGGACACCATATATTTT.

The gene calls are TRBV11-2 and TRBJ2-5; 9 bases agree with TRBD2. J gave up 5 bases and V 5 bases, and 12 bases lay outside the gene matches. This CDR3 region has 16 residues. Germline V gene sequence: CDR1 SGHAT, CDR2 FQNNGV. For the CDR3, the DNA is TGTGCCAGCAGCATAATCTTAGCGGGAGTGGGGGAGACCCAGTACTTC. Translated, it gives CASSIILAGVGETQYF.

This chain uses TRBV19 with TRBJ1-2, with unresolved D. In germline, CDR1 is LNHDA, CDR2 SQIVND (reference sequence). The CDR3 covers 14 residues. The ends were cut back, 5 bases at V and 7 bases at J, with 17 bases in the middle. The DNA of the CDR3 is TGTGCCAGTAGTGACCCCCAGGTGTTTGGTGGCTACACCTTC. It is translated as CASSDPQVFGGYTF.

This chain connects TRBV10-2 to TRBJ1-1; D ambiguous. The CDR3 spans 13 residues. Deletions cut 9 bases from V and 1 base from J, with 12 bases between. The germline CDR1 and CDR2 sequences are WSHSY and SAAADI. The CDR3 spells CASHRETNTEAFF. The CDR3 DNA is TGCGCCAGTCACCGGGAAACGAACACTGAAGCTTTCTTT.

The CDR3 coding sequence is TGTGCCAGCAGACCCGGGACAGGGAGGGAAAAACTGTTTTTT. Its protein is CASRPGTGREKLFF. The rearrangement joins TRBV6-6 to TRBJ1-4, with TRBD1 identical over 9 bases. The CDR3 loop spans 14 amino acids. Germline-derived CDR1 and CDR2 are MNHNY and SVGAGI (reference sequence). The V gene end was trimmed by 6 bases and the J gene end by 8 bases; junction bases not matched to a gene: 7.

V usage is TRBV28 and J usage is TRBJ2-1; 13 bases map to TRBD2. The germline V gene has CDR1 MDHEN and CDR2 SYDVKM. This CDR3 comprises 16 residues. V gave up 4 bases and J gave up 12 bases; unmatched junction bases: 12. CDR3 nucleotides: TGTGCCAGCAGTTCGGGACTAGCGGGAACTAATGAGTGGCAGTTCTTC. Translating it yields CASSSGLAGTNEWQFF.

V usage is TRBV7-9 and J usage is TRBJ2-1, with 8 nucleotides matching TRBD2. V lost 0 bases and J lost 2; bases outside the gene matches: 6. From germline, CDR1 is SEHNR and CDR2 FQNEAQ (reference sequence). This CDR3 is 17 amino acids long. DNA of the CDR3: TGTGCCAGCAGCTTAGCGGACGGGACTAGTACCTACAATGAGCAGTTCTTC. Its protein is CASSLADGTSTYNEQFF.

V is TRBV5-1 and J is TRBJ2-5, with a possible D match to TRBD1 (5 bases). V was cut by 3 bases and J by 7 bases, with 13 bases left in between. From germline, CDR1 is SGHRS and CDR2 YFSETQ. This CDR3 has 13 amino acids. The CDR3 coding sequence is TGCGCCAGCAGCTGGCCATTCCAGGGGACCCAGTACTTC. Its translation: CASSWPFQGTQYF.